Listed here are 7 T cell receptor beta chains from one sample, sequenced in a study of response to subunit inactivated influenza vaccine. TCRdb recomputed calls from the RT-PCR reads with MiXCR, one row per CDR3 protein. Among roughly 160,000 distinct CDR3 sequences listed, about 11% were seen once. The material was non-naive T cells sorted from PBMCs, obtained roughly 6 weeks after vaccination. These receptor sequences come from a man aged 45-60 years who received an inactivated influenza vaccine.

The J gene is TRBJ1-2, the V gene TRBV7-8; 10 nucleotides match TRBD1. The CDR3 sequence is 13 residues long. V lost 5 bases, J lost 7 bases, and 4 bases stayed unmatched. Germline V lookup: CDR1 SGHVS, CDR2 FQNEAQ. The CDR3 DNA reads TGTGCCAGCAGCACGACAGGGGGCAGTGGCTACACCTTC. Protein sequence: CASSTTGGSGYTF.

This clonotype was detected only a few times. This rearrangement joins TRBV5-1 to TRBJ2-3, with 7 nucleotides matching TRBD2. J was trimmed by 4 bases and V by 1 base; bases with no gene match: 3. CDR1 SGHRS and CDR2 YFSETQ come from the germline V gene. This CDR3 contains 14 residues. The chain's CDR3 is CASSLSGAADTQYF. CDR3 bases: TGCGCCAGCAGCTTGAGCGGGGCAGCAGATACGCAGTATTTT.

This clonotype has a handful of counts. The chain links TRBV4-2 to TRBJ2-7, with D maybe TRBD1 (6 bases). The germline V and J ends were trimmed by 4 bases and 6 bases, with 13 bases remaining between them. The CDR3 has 13 amino acids. The germline V gene has CDR1 LGHNA and CDR2 YNFKEQ. The CDR3 protein is CASSPTRRGEQYF. As DNA, the CDR3 is TGTGCCAGCAGCCCAACACGCAGGGGCGAGCAGTACTTC.

The V call is TRBV2, the J call TRBJ2-5; D is ambiguous. Trimming took 7 bases from V and 5 from J, leaving 11 bases between them. Germline V gene lookup returns CDR1 SNHLY and CDR2 FYNNEI. The CDR3 runs to 12 residues. As DNA, the CDR3 is TGTGCCAGCAACCCTGCCGCGGAGACCCAGTACTTC. Residues: CASNPAAETQYF.

This clonotype was observed a handful of times. The chain uses TRBV5-5 and TRBJ1-6; tentatively, D is TRBD1 (6 bases). The CDR3 has 15 residues. Per germline, CDR1 SGHKS and CDR2 YYEKEE (reference sequence). Trimming took off 3 bases at V and 10 bases at J, with 17 bases between the two ends. As DNA, the CDR3 is TGTGCCAGCAGCTCCTCTGACAGGCAGGAATCACCCCTCCACTTT. It codes for CASSSSDRQESPLHF.

This clonotype was seen a few times. V is TRBV24-1 and J is TRBJ2-5; a possible D gene is TRBD2 (6 bases). Germline V CDR1 and CDR2: KGHDR, SFDVKD. V was cut by 1 base and J by 5 bases, with 10 bases left in between. The CDR3 length is 14 residues. CDR3 residues: CATSDFRGGETQYF. In DNA, the CDR3 is TGTGCCACCAGTGATTTCCGGGGAGGTGAGACCCAGTACTTC.

There are a few counts of this clonotype. The chain employs TRBV7-9 and TRBJ1-1; 8 positions match TRBD1. The CDR3 extends over 14 amino acids. V lost 5 bases to trimming and J lost 4 bases; unmatched junction nucleotides: 6. Germline V CDR1 and CDR2: SEHNR, FQNEAQ (reference sequence). CDR3: CASSPNRGSTEAFF. As DNA, the CDR3 is TGTGCCAGCAGCCCTAACAGGGGGAGCACTGAAGCTTTCTTT.